These 15 T cell receptor beta chains were all obtained from the same sample, sequenced in a study of human T cells and chemical hapten exposure. Stated time point: patch test 1, 2 weeks after DPC sensitization. The treatment is: therapeutic diphenylcyclopropenone sensitization with weekly scalp DPC. In TCRdb, the RACE reads were re-called with MiXCR into one record per CDR3 protein. The sample consists of fewer than 400,000 distinct CDR3 sequences, around 6.9% of them appearing once. The sample was whole blood, taken in connection with sensitization to the hapten diphenylcyclopropenone (DPC). These TCRs come from a woman under 30 with alopecia areata. Some clones in this sample may be carry-over from other donors' samples.

In its sample, this clonotype was seen a few times. V is TRBV28 and J is TRBJ1-5; no definite D call. V dropped 6 bases and J dropped 7 bases, with 13 bases sitting between them. CDR3 size: 13 residues. CDR1 is MDHEN and CDR2 is SYDVKM in the germline V gene. CDR3 DNA sequence: TGTGCCAGCAGCCCCAAAGGATGGCAGCCCCAGCATTTT. This encodes CASSPKGWQPQHF.

The gene calls are TRBV10-3 and TRBJ2-7; D unresolved. This CDR3 region has 12 residues. V was pared by 10 bases and J by 4 bases, with 14 bases between. Germline-derived CDR1 and CDR2 are ENHRY and SYGVKD. Written as DNA, the CDR3 is TGTGCCAGCGCCTATCAGGAGTACGAGCAGTACTTC. As protein: CASAYQEYEQYF.

This clonotype was recorded many times. This chain uses TRBV29-1 with TRBJ2-3, with D uncertain. V dropped 7 bases and J dropped 2 bases, with 16 bases sitting between them. This CDR3 contains 14 residues. Germline values: CDR1 SQVTM, CDR2 ANQGSEA. The CDR3 DNA reads TGCAGCGGGACGTCAGGAAGCTACACAGATACGCAGTATTTT. It codes for CSGTSGSYTDTQYF.

This clonotype was observed many times. This rearrangement joins TRBV4-3 to TRBJ2-7; 8 bases are a match to TRBD1. This CDR3 has 16 amino acids. Germline CDR1 LGHNA, CDR2 YSLEER. Trimming took 4 bases from V and 2 from J; bases not matched to a gene: 10. CDR3 protein: CASSPEAGGAAYEQYF. In nucleotides, the CDR3 is TGCGCCAGCAGCCCAGAAGCAGGGGGCGCAGCCTACGAGCAGTACTTC.

The chain joins TRBV29-1 to TRBJ1-5, with unresolved D. The germline CDR1 and CDR2 sequences are SQVTM and ANQGSEA. V lost 7 bases to trimming and J lost 1 base, with 11 bases between them. This CDR3 comprises 13 residues. The CDR3: CSAGSTSNQPQHF. Here the CDR3 DNA reads TGCAGCGCCGGAAGTACCAGCAATCAGCCCCAGCATTTT.

In its sample, this clonotype was seen many times. This chain uses TRBV5-6 with TRBJ2-3, with D possibly being TRBD2 (5 bases). CDR3 length equals 13 residues. Trimming left V 4 bases short and J 7 bases short, with 13 bases between. Germline V lookup: CDR1 SGHDT, CDR2 YYEEEE. CDR3 loop: CASSQNRGNTQYF. Written as DNA, the CDR3 is TGTGCCAGCAGCCAAAACCGGGGAAATACGCAGTATTTT.

This clonotype occurred many times. The chain joins TRBV7-2 to TRBJ2-4; D might be TRBD2 (6 bases). V dropped 5 bases and J dropped 4 bases, with 15 bases sitting between them. The CDR3 runs 15 residues. Germline CDR1 SGHTA, CDR2 FQGNSA. The CDR3 here is CASSQLGGLKNIQYF. CDR3 in DNA: TGTGCCAGCAGCCAATTGGGGGGTCTAAAAAACATTCAGTACTTC. Together with reference TRBV7-2 and TRBJ2-4, the CDR3 gives the full variable domain: GAGVSQSPSNKVTEKGKDVELRCDPISGHTALYWYRQSLGQGLEFLIYFQGNSAPDKSGLPSDRFSAERTGGSVSTLTIQRTQQEDSAVYLCASSQLGGLKNIQYFGAGTRLSVL.

This clonotype has a count of ten or more. This chain connects TRBV5-1 to TRBJ1-1; D is unresolved. Trimming removed 4 bases from V and 6 bases from J, with 10 bases in between. The CDR3 has 12 residues. Germline CDR1 and CDR2: SGHRS and YFSETQ. CDR3 coding DNA: TGCGCCAGCAGCCCGGGCTCAGCTGAAGCTTTCTTT. Protein: CASSPGSAEAFF.

The table lists this clonotype with many counts. The genes are TRBV7-6 and TRBJ2-6; 8 bases match TRBD1. The V gene end was trimmed by 5 bases and the J gene end by 0 bases; junction bases not matched to a gene: 9. Germline loops: CDR1 SGHVS, CDR2 FNYEAQ. This CDR3 is built from 18 residues. The CDR3 loop reads CASSPTSQGASGANVLTF. CDR3 nucleotide sequence: TGTGCCAGCAGCCCTACATCCCAGGGGGCCTCTGGGGCCAACGTCCTGACTTTC.

The V and J genes are TRBV6-1 and TRBJ2-2, with no clear D. Deletions cut 1 base from V and 1 base from J, with 13 bases between. Germline assignment: CDR1 MNHNS and CDR2 SASEGT. There are 17 residues in the CDR3. The CDR3 loop is CASSEDPNSLNTGELFF. The CDR3 DNA is TGTGCCAGCAGTGAAGACCCGAATAGTCTGAACACCGGGGAGCTGTTTTTT.

This clonotype was counted ten times or more. This chain connects TRBV25-1 to TRBJ2-7, with 9 bases matching TRBD1. The CDR3 length is 17 residues. V gave up 3 bases and J gave up 0 bases; unmatched junction bases: 9. Germline V CDR1 and CDR2: MGHDK, SYGVNS. The CDR3 protein is CASSDPLRDRDSYEQYF. The DNA of the CDR3 is TGTGCCAGCAGTGATCCGCTACGGGACAGGGACTCCTACGAGCAGTACTTC.

The chain recombines TRBV7-3 with TRBJ1-5, with 7 bases aligning to TRBD1. After removal of 5 bases from V and 0 bases from J, the junction contained 4 bases not matched to a gene. The CDR3 has 15 residues. Per germline, CDR1 SGHTA and CDR2 FQGTGA. The chain's CDR3 is CASSPGTDSNQPQHF. The CDR3, as DNA: TGTGCCAGCAGCCCCGGGACAGATAGCAATCAGCCCCAGCATTTT.

The genes are TRBV12-3 or TRBV12-4 and TRBJ1-1, with D unresolved. Trimming cost V 8 bases and J 4 bases, with 17 bases left between them. CDR3 length equals 14 residues. CDR3 sequence (DNA): TGTGCCAGCTCGATTTGCGGGGAACTCACTGAAGCTTTCTTT. This gives the protein CASSICGELTEAFF.

In its sample, this clonotype was seen a few times. The chain combines TRBV6-2 or TRBV6-3 with TRBJ2-1; 14 bases match TRBD2. Per the germline V gene, CDR1 is MNHEY and CDR2 is SVGEGT. This CDR3 comprises 18 residues. Trimming cost V 2 bases and J 1 base; bases outside gene matches: 4. The CDR3 reads CASSYRLAGGPSYNEQFF. CDR3 in DNA: TGTGCCAGCAGTTACAGACTAGCGGGGGGGCCGTCCTACAATGAGCAGTTCTTC.

This clonotype has ten or more counts. The CDR3 reads CAISDLTSGGGGELFF. The CDR3 DNA reads as TGTGCCATCAGTGATTTGACTAGCGGGGGCGGCGGGGAGCTGTTTTTT. This chain connects TRBV10-3 to TRBJ2-2, with TRBD2 identical over 12 bases. There are 16 residues in the CDR3. V was clipped by 3 bases and J by 7 bases; unmatched bases: 6. Germline V CDR1 and CDR2: ENHRY, SYGVKD.